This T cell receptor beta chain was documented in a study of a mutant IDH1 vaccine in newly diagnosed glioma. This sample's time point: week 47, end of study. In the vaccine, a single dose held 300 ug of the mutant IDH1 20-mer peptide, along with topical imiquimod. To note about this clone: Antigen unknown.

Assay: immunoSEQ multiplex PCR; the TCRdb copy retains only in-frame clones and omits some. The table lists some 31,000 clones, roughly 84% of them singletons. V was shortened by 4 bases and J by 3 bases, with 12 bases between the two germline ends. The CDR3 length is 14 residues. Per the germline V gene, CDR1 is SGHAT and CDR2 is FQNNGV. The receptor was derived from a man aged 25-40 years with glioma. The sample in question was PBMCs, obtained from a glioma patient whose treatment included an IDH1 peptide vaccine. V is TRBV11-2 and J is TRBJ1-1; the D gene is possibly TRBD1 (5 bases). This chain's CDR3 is CASSYTGRDTEAFF. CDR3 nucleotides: TGTGCCAGCAGCTACACAGGACGGGACACTGAAGCTTTCTTT.